This TCR beta chain is drawn from a study of blood T cell repertoires in COVID-19 (TCRdb year 2020). Regarding the research as a whole: Samples covering the acute and convalescent phases of COVID-19 were provided by collaborators in the United States, Italy and Spain. The material from the prospective study consisted of cDNA or gDNA derived from T cells, B-cell-depleted T cells, or PBMCs. Subjects who had been exposed to COVID-19, were actively infected with it, or had recovered from it provided the deeply sampled blood TCRbeta repertoires that made up the dataset. The repertoires were released in a freely available public database meant as a resource for research on the immune response to SARS-CoV-2. The samples were drawn from two sources: the first 160 participants of the ongoing ImmuneRACE study, and approximately 1,300 subjects contributed by 6 global collaborators. Sample metadata almost always included a de-identified subject ID, COVID-19 status, age in years and sex. Where HLA class I and class II types were available, the types were taken from metadata supplied by the sample provider, not from assay-based typing.

Inclusive of the bounding cysteine and phenylalanine, the CDR3 is 14 residues long. The entry retains the CDR3 DNA only, 42 bases that are in frame from base 1. The germline V gene supplies CDR1 SNHLY and CDR2 FYNNEI. Between the V and J ends, shortened by 0 bases and 5 bases respectively, the junction contains 10 bases. The immunoSEQ Assay, a bias-controlled multiplex PCR, was used to amplify TCRbeta CDR3 regions from genomic DNA. In the authors' own workflow: Within the assay, amplification of reference gene primers was used to estimate how many nucleated cells each sample contained. To quantify the absolute abundance of each unique TCRbeta CDR3 rearrangement, sequence reads were collapsed and filtered. Productive Simpson clonality was computed per sample as the square root of Simpson's diversity index over productive rearrangements. The clones in this table, taken by TCRdb from immuneACCESS, are in-frame only. Not every clone is retained; where verified, under half of the shortfall comes from an unresolved V gene, and the cause of the rest is unknown. Clone size and the V and J calls come from that table; the DNA yielded D and trimming. The sample table contains fewer than 200,000 clones; only one count was recorded for around 83% of them. Of the sample, less than 9% is held by the ten largest clones.

The collaborating institutions used their own protocols to collect whole blood in K2EDTA tubes. Collaborator samples were shipped for TCRbeta analysis as frozen whole blood, isolated PBMCs, or DNA extracted from either sample type. Results and caveats for the whole study, not just this receptor: The amount of clinical and demographic metadata varied by source and participant and was provided uncurated.

In its sample, this clone was seen a few times. Its antigen is currently not known. No much larger clone exists at a distance of one base, and base qualities are not known. The sequenced material came from peripheral blood. The clonotype was recovered from a woman aged 55 to 70 with acute or convalescent COVID-19. The V gene is TRBV2 and the J gene is TRBJ1-1; TRBD1 is a possible D gene, resting on 6 matching bases. The sequenced DNA: TGTGCCAGCAGTGAAGCAGGGGGAGCGACTGAAGCTTTCTTT. It translates as CASSEAGGATEAFF.